This T cell receptor (beta chain) was recovered during a study of spatial heterogeneity in lung cancer. V shed 2 bases, J shed 6 bases, and the junction held 9 bases outside the gene matches. The V gene's germline CDR1 is MNHEY and CDR2 SMNVEV (reference sequence). This CDR3 is built from 17 residues. TCRdb re-analysed the 5' RACE reads in MiXCR, keeping a single row per CDR3 protein. This table holds 89,000 or so distinct CDR3 sequences, around 21% found once. Time point given: sample taken at primary tumor resection. In each case, whole RNA from tumor, nontumor lung or frozen PBMC was sequenced unsorted.

This rearrangement joins TRBV27 to TRBJ2-1, with 11 bases lining up with TRBD2. This receptor was obtained from a male donor with early-stage non-small cell lung cancer. Specimen: PBMCs, collected at surgery. The CDR3, as DNA: TGTGCCAGCAGTTTAAAACACCTAGCGGGAGGCGGCAATGAGCAGTTCTTC. Its protein product is CASSLKHLAGGGNEQFF.